This T cell receptor (beta chain) was found in a study of T cell changes during pregnancy in multiple sclerosis (dated by TCRdb to 2018 to 2020). Study-level background: The study examined how the T cell repertoire changed over the course of pregnancy in women with multiple sclerosis.

Library preparation was by the immunoSEQ multiplex PCR assay. This immuneACCESS table, as held by TCRdb, lists in-frame sequences with V and J called but not all clones. Of the missing ones, under half trace to an unresolved V gene in checked studies; the others have no known cause. This sample comprises about 36,000 clones, 91% of them detected only once. Of the sample, 0.45% to 0.5% is held by the ten largest clones. For this clone: The antigen it binds to is not known. No base qualities exist here, and no much larger clone lies one base off it.

The receptor was isolated from a female donor in good health, enrolled as a control in a pregnancy study. This sample comprised CD4+ T cells from peripheral blood mononuclear cells, obtained in the second trimester of pregnancy.

The nucleotide sequence reads TGTGCCACCAGCAGGGCGGCAACTAATGAAAAACTGTTTTTT. This codes for CATSRAATNEKLFF. This sequence uses TRBV15 and TRBJ1-4; no D gene can be assigned with confidence. According to the germline V gene (reference sequence), CDR1 reads LNHNV and CDR2 reads YYDKDF. Trimming costs V 3 bases and J 0 bases, and their ends lie 5 bases apart. Reading from cysteine to phenylalanine, the CDR3 counts 14 amino acids. The retained sequence is limited to the CDR3, 42 bases, with the frame set at the first base.